Below, 26 T cell receptor beta chains from the same sample are listed, as sequenced in a study of cytomegalovirus exposure and HLA in healthy donors. PCR used 60 Vbeta primers and 13 Jbeta primers. Measured with immunoSEQ multiplex PCR; TCRdb has only the in-frame clones, and not every one. This repertoire shows roughly 120,000 clones, about 70% found once; its top ten account for around 4%. The specimen was PBMCs. All receptors come from a woman aged 35 to 49 in good health and CMV-seronegative.

The chain has TRBV18 and TRBJ2-5, with 7 bases that match TRBD2. The germline V gene encodes CDR1 KGHSH and CDR2 LQKENI. V trimming: 6 bases; J trimming: 3 bases; junction bases outside the gene matches: 7. The CDR3 contains 14 residues. CDR3 sequence reads: CASSRGEMEETQYF. The CDR3 DNA reads TGTGCCAGCTCCCGGGGGGAGATGGAAGAGACCCAGTACTTC.

The CDR3 sequence is CASSPRQGYEQYF. DNA for the CDR3: TGTGCCAGCAGCCCACGACAGGGCTACGAGCAGTACTTC. This chain connects TRBV7-6 to TRBJ2-7, with 7 bases lining up with TRBD1. The V gene end was trimmed by 5 bases and the J gene end by 3 bases; junction bases not matched to a gene: 4. The CDR3 has 13 amino acids. Germline V CDR1 and CDR2: SGHVS, FNYEAQ.

This clone was counted once. The V gene is TRBV4-3, the J gene TRBJ2-6; no clear D gene. The V gene lost 1 base and the J gene lost 1 base, with 5 bases spanning the gap. The CDR3 has 15 residues. CDR1 and CDR2 from the germline V gene are LGHNA and YSLEER. This CDR3 reads CASSQVKSGANVLTF. CDR3 bases: TGCGCCAGCAGCCAAGTCAAATCTGGGGCCAACGTCCTGACTTTC.

This clone showed up just a few times. The CDR3 nucleotides read TGTGCCAGCAGCTTGACCCCGGGAGGGAGTGAGCAGTTCTTC. As protein: CASSLTPGGSEQFF. The chain links TRBV7-8 to TRBJ2-1; 8 nucleotides match TRBD2. Per germline, CDR1 SGHVS and CDR2 FQNEAQ. Trimming removed 3 bases from V and 9 bases from J; junction bases left unmatched: 7. This CDR3 region has 14 residues. The entire variable domain, with the rest obtained from reference TRBV7-8 and TRBJ2-1, is as follows: GAGVSQSPRYKVAKRGQDVALRCDPISGHVSLFWYQQALGQGPEFLTYFQNEAQLDKSGLPSDRFFAERPEGSVSTLKIQRTQQEDSAVYLCASSLTPGGSEQFFGPGTRLTVL.

The rearrangement joins TRBV7-9 to TRBJ2-1; no reliable D call. Per germline, CDR1 SEHNR and CDR2 FQNEAQ (reference sequence). This CDR3 contains 11 residues. Deletions cut 8 bases from V and 7 bases from J, with 9 bases between. DNA for the CDR3: TGTGCCAGCGCCACCGGGAATGAGCAGTTCTTC. It yields the protein CASATGNEQFF. Drawing the rest from reference TRBV7-9 and TRBJ2-1, the complete variable domain is DTGVSQNPRHKITKRGQNVTFRCDPISEHNRLYWYRQTLGQGPEFLTYFQNEAQLEKSRLLSDRFSAERPKGSFSTLEIQRTEQGDSAMYLCASATGNEQFFGPGTRLTVL.

This chain uses TRBV6-5 with TRBJ1-1; 7 positions agree with TRBD1. CDR3 length: 13 residues. J lost 3 bases, V lost 7 bases, and 5 bases had no gene match. Germline CDR1 reads MNHEY; CDR2 reads SVGAGI. The CDR3 reads CASMRGQYTEAFF. The CDR3 DNA reads TGTGCCAGCATGAGGGGACAGTACACTGAAGCTTTCTTT.

This clone was observed a single time. This rearrangement joins TRBV6-5 to TRBJ1-1; maybe TRBD1 (5 bases). This CDR3 is built from 14 residues. V shed 7 bases and J shed 5 bases, with 17 bases lying between them. Germline CDR1 reads MNHEY; CDR2 reads SVGAGI. The CDR3 DNA is TGTGCCAGCACCCCAGGGCAGGTTAAAACTGAAGCTTTCTTT. Translation gives CASTPGQVKTEAFF.

The V and J genes are TRBV11-2 and TRBJ2-7; 7 bases agree with TRBD2. The germline V gene has CDR1 SGHAT and CDR2 FQNNGV. Trimming at V came to 5 bases and at J to 2 bases, leaving 6 bases not matched to a gene. This CDR3 is 14 amino acids long. The CDR3 DNA follows: TGTGCCAGCAGCCTAGGGAGGGGTACCTACGAGCAGTACTTC. Protein: CASSLGRGTYEQYF.

The chain is built from TRBV12-2 and TRBJ2-7; whether TRBD2, the table's D call, matches the DNA was not checked. TRBV12-2 is tagged as a pseudogene. The CDR3 consists of 15 residues. CDR3 protein: CASRLVLVRTYEQYF. For the CDR3, the DNA is TGTGCAAGTCGCTTAGTCTTAGTTCGAACCTACGAGCAGTACTTC.

This clone showed up just once. The V and J genes are TRBV7-9 and TRBJ2-5; 11 bases align to TRBD2. V was clipped by 4 bases and J by 5 bases; unmatched bases: 3. The CDR3 spans 14 residues. The V gene's germline CDR1 is SEHNR and CDR2 FQNEAQ (reference sequence). The DNA of the CDR3 is TGTGCCAGCAGCTGGCTAGCGGGAGGTGAGACCCAGTACTTC. Translating it yields CASSWLAGGETQYF.

This chain connects TRBV7-2 to TRBJ2-5, with 9 bases aligning to TRBD2. The J call is doubtful: the DNA matches TRBJ2-7 better. From germline, CDR1 is SGHTA and CDR2 FQGNSA. The CDR3 is made up of 15 amino acids. The CDR3 coding sequence is TGTGCCAGCAGCGCCCAAGCGGGAGGCTACGACGAGCAGTACTTC. Translated, it gives CASSAQAGGYDEQYF.

The CDR3 sequence: CASSLKTQGETQYF. As DNA, the CDR3 is TGCGCCAGCAGCCTCAAAACCCAGGGGGAGACCCAGTACTTC. The rearrangement uses TRBV5-1 and TRBJ2-5; weak D call: TRBD1 (6 bases). Trimming pared 4 bases from V and 5 bases from J, leaving 15 bases between. CDR3 length: 14 amino acids. Per the germline V gene, CDR1 is SGHRS and CDR2 is YFSETQ.

This clone was observed once. The chain carries TRBV27 and TRBJ2-1; the match to TRBD2 covers 9 bases. Germline assignment: CDR1 MNHEY and CDR2 SMNVEV (reference sequence). The CDR3 has 14 amino acids. The trim removed 4 bases at V and 7 bases at J, leaving 5 bases unmatched. The CDR3 reads CASSSSGRKNEQFF. The CDR3 DNA follows: TGTGCCAGCAGTTCAAGCGGGAGGAAAAATGAGCAGTTCTTC.

V usage is TRBV7-9 and J usage is TRBJ1-2, with 8 bases that match TRBD1. Germline V CDR1 and CDR2: SEHNR, FQNEAQ (reference sequence). This CDR3 has 13 amino acids. Trimming at V came to 5 bases and at J to 7 bases, leaving 6 bases not matched to a gene. The CDR3 coding sequence is TGTGCCAGCAGCCGGGGACAGGAAGGTGGCTACACCTTC. Its translation is CASSRGQEGGYTF.

This sequence joins TRBV6-6 and TRBJ2-1, with D unresolved. This CDR3 has 12 residues. Germline CDR1 MNHNY, CDR2 SVGAGI (reference sequence). V was cut by 0 bases and J by 7 bases, with 4 bases left in between. CDR3 DNA sequence: TGTGCCAGCAGTTACTCGACAAATGAGCAGTTCTTC. This translates into CASSYSTNEQFF.

The chain is built from TRBV11-2 and TRBJ2-1; a weak D match, TRBD2 (5 bases). Trimming took off 0 bases at V and 2 bases at J, with 20 bases between the two ends. There are 19 residues in the CDR3. Germline V gene lookup returns CDR1 SGHAT and CDR2 FQNNGV. CDR3 bases: TGTGCCAGCAGCTTAGACGTCCGAGGGTCTTGGATCGCCTACAATGAGCAGTTCTTC. Protein product: CASSLDVRGSWIAYNEQFF.

The chain joins TRBV29-1 to TRBJ2-1; D is undetermined. Germline V gene sequence: CDR1 SQVTM, CDR2 ANQGSEA. Trimming took off 8 bases at V and 3 bases at J, with 17 bases between the two ends. There are 14 residues in the CDR3. Written as DNA, the CDR3 is TGCAGCTACTACCGGAAGAAAGTCTACAATGAGCAGTTCTTC. Encoded protein: CSYYRKKVYNEQFF.

This clone has just one count. The chain joins TRBV4-3 to TRBJ2-7; TRBD1 matches 10 bases. V gave up 0 bases and J gave up 9 bases; unmatched junction bases: 14. CDR3 length: 17 residues. Germline-derived CDR1 and CDR2 are LGHNA and YSLEER. The CDR3 sequence is CASSQDSRPGTGARQYF. For the CDR3, the DNA is TGCGCCAGCAGCCAAGACAGCCGCCCCGGGACAGGGGCAAGGCAGTACTTC.

This clone was picked up a small number of times. V usage is TRBV7-2 and J usage is TRBJ2-1; TRBD2 aligns across 8 bases. The CDR3 consists of 16 residues. Germline loops: CDR1 SGHTA, CDR2 FQGNSA. V was pared by 4 bases and J by 2 bases, with 7 bases of the junction left unmatched. The DNA of the CDR3 is TGTGCCAGCAGCTCCGATAGCGGGAAGACCTACAATGAGCAGTTCTTC. Translation: CASSSDSGKTYNEQFF.

The chain employs TRBV5-1 and TRBJ2-3; 10 nucleotides align to TRBD2. CDR1 and CDR2 (germline): SGHRS, YFSETQ. This CDR3 is built from 16 residues. With 4 bases clipped from V and 0 bases from J, the junction kept 5 bases outside the gene matches. CDR3 region: CASSIGLAESTDTQYF. The CDR3 DNA is TGCGCCAGCAGCATAGGACTAGCGGAAAGCACAGATACGCAGTATTTT.

V and J are TRBV6-1 and TRBJ1-4; 7 bases match TRBD1. The V gene's germline CDR1 is MNHNS and CDR2 SASEGT. The CDR3 spans 15 residues. Unmatched junction bases numbered 9, after V lost 4 bases and J lost 7 bases. In DNA form, the CDR3 reads TGTGCCAGCAGTGGAGACCAGGGGGTGACTGAAAAACTGTTTTTT. This encodes CASSGDQGVTEKLFF.

The rearrangement links TRBV5-1 to TRBJ2-7; 7 bases agree with TRBD2. Germline V gene sequence: CDR1 SGHRS, CDR2 YFSETQ. The CDR3 length is 15 residues. Losses at the gene ends were 3 bases for V and 0 bases for J; bases not matched to a gene: 6. The CDR3 nucleotides read TGCGCCAGCAGCTGGGGGAGGGCGGACTCCTACGAGCAGTACTTC. Amino acids: CASSWGRADSYEQYF.

The CDR3 protein is CASSQDPLAGLNEQFF. The CDR3 nucleotides read TGCGCCAGCAGCCAAGATCCCCTAGCGGGATTGAATGAGCAGTTCTTC. The chain carries TRBV4-3 and TRBJ2-1, with 9 bases aligning to TRBD2. The CDR3 is 16 amino acids. Germline CDR1 reads LGHNA; CDR2 reads YSLEER. With 0 bases clipped from V and 7 bases from J, the junction kept 7 bases outside the gene matches.

The rearrangement joins TRBV7-9 to TRBJ1-1, with TRBD1 as a possible D gene (5 bases). The CDR3 consists of 13 residues. CDR1 is SEHNR, CDR2 FQNEAQ, per germline (reference sequence). The V gene lost 6 bases and the J gene lost 1 base, with 9 bases spanning the gap. CDR3 DNA: TGTGCCAGCAGGGACATCACGAACACTGAAGCTTTCTTT. Protein product: CASRDITNTEAFF.

The chain employs TRBV18 and TRBJ2-2; D may be TRBD2 (5 bases). The CDR3 is 18 amino acids. Trimming left V 3 bases short and J 5 bases short, with 22 bases between. CDR1 KGHSH and CDR2 LQKENI come from the germline V gene. CDR3 in amino acids: CASSPSNPGIGITGELFF. CDR3 in DNA: TGTGCCAGCTCACCTTCAAACCCCGGAATCGGGATTACCGGGGAGCTGTTTTTT.

The table lists this clone with a count of one. The chain couples TRBV27 to TRBJ2-5; 10 bases agree with TRBD1. CDR3 size: 17 residues. Trimming cost V 5 bases and J 2 bases; bases outside gene matches: 11. Germline V gene sequence: CDR1 MNHEY, CDR2 SMNVEV (reference sequence). The CDR3 sequence: CASSPIRTGGGQETQYF. The CDR3, as DNA: TGTGCCAGCAGTCCCATCCGGACAGGGGGGGGACAAGAGACCCAGTACTTC.